This entry concerns a single T cell receptor beta chain. Its antigen is currently unknown. TCRdb's copy holds only in-frame clones and misses some; the assay was immunoSEQ multiplex PCR. This sample has some 63,000 clones, with 89% found just once. The record originates from a study of T cell responses to AZD1222 COVID-19 vaccine. Study-wide findings and caveats: No repertoire was sampled before or during the peak T cell response, only after it.

Germline CDR1 is MGHDK and CDR2 is SYGVNS. The length of the CDR3 is 14 residues. Deletions cut 2 bases from V and 2 bases from J, with 8 bases between. The sequenced sample was peripheral blood, obtained 28 days after the second AZD1222 dose. The J gene is TRBJ2-3, the V gene TRBV25-1, with D possibly matching TRBD1 (5 bases). The receptor comes from an adult who received the AZD1222 COVID-19 vaccine. As DNA, the CDR3 is TGTGCCAGCAGTGAAGTCAGGGACACAGATACGCAGTATTTT. It specifies CASSEVRDTDTQYF.